The 5 T cell receptor beta chains below come from one sample, sequenced in a study of blood T cell repertoires in COVID-19. This table comes from immunoSEQ multiplex PCR, and its TCRdb copy is limited to in-frame clones, with some not included. The sample yields 250,000 or so clones, around 80% seen once. The source material was peripheral blood. Receptor source: an elderly woman with acute or convalescent COVID-19.

This chain uses TRBV7-2 with TRBJ2-1; 9 bases align to TRBD2. The CDR3 covers 14 residues. Trimming at V came to 5 bases and at J to 9 bases, leaving 8 bases not matched to a gene. Germline values: CDR1 SGHTA, CDR2 FQGNSA. The CDR3 loop reads CASSTPGLAFEQFF. The CDR3 region has the DNA TGTGCCAGCAGCACTCCGGGACTAGCTTTTGAGCAGTTCTTC.

The J gene is TRBJ1-1, the V gene TRBV30; possibly TRBD1 for D (5 bases). Trimming took 1 base from V and 5 from J, leaving 14 bases between them. The germline CDR1 and CDR2 sequences are GTSNPN and SVGIG (reference sequence). CDR3 length: 14 residues. The chain's CDR3 is CAWSGSMGGTEAFF. The CDR3 nucleotides read TGTGCCTGGAGTGGTTCGATGGGGGGAACTGAAGCTTTCTTT.

The V and J genes are TRBV19 and TRBJ2-7; the D gene is possibly TRBD2 (5 bases). Germline loops: CDR1 LNHDA, CDR2 SQIVND (reference sequence). The CDR3 loop spans 15 amino acids. V was pared by 5 bases and J by 0 bases, with 14 bases between. For the CDR3, the DNA is TGTGCCAGTAGTTCCCGCACTAGTCGCTCCTACGAGCAGTACTTC. Translation gives CASSSRTSRSYEQYF. The full variable domain, its missing parts supplied by reference TRBV19 and TRBJ2-7, is DGGITQSPKYLFRKEGQNVTLSCEQNLNHDAMYWYRQDPGQGLRLIYYSQIVNDFQKGDIAEGYSVSREKKESFPLTVTSAQKNPTAFYLCASSSRTSRSYEQYFGPGTRLTVT.

V and J are TRBV5-4 and TRBJ2-5; D is possibly TRBD2 (5 bases). CDR1 SGHNT and CDR2 YYREEE come from the germline V gene (reference sequence). Trimming took off 3 bases at V and 0 bases at J, with 6 bases between the two ends. The CDR3 length is 13 residues. This chain's CDR3 is CASSSDYQETQYF. DNA of the CDR3: TGTGCCAGCAGCTCGGACTACCAAGAGACCCAGTACTTC.

Concerning this clone itself: The same CDR3 can be traced to other DNA sequences in this sample. The chain uses TRBV18 and TRBJ2-5; possible D gene TRBD1, 6 bases. Germline loops: CDR1 KGHSH, CDR2 LQKENI. V was clipped by 3 bases and J by 5 bases, with 10 bases between them. The CDR3 totals 13 residues. As DNA, the CDR3 is TGTGCCAGCTCACCCCAGGGGTGGGAGACCCAGTACTTC. This codes for CASSPQGWETQYF. Full variable domain (outside the CDR3, taken from reference TRBV18 and TRBJ2-5): NAGVMQNPRHLVRRRGQEARLRCSPMKGHSHVYWYRQLPEEGLKFMVYLQKENIIDESGMPKERFSAEFPKEGPSILRIQQVVRGDSAAYFCASSPQGWETQYFGPGTRLLVL.